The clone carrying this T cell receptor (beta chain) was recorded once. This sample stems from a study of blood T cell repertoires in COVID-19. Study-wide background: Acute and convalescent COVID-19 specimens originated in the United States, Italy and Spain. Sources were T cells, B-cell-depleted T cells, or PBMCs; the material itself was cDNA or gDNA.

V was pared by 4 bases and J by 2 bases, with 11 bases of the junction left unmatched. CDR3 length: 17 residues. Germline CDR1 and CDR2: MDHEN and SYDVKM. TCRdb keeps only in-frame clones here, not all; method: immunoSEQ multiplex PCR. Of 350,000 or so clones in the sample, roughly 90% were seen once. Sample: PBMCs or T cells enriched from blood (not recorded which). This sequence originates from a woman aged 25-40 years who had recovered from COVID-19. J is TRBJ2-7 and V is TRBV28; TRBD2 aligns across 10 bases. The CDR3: CASSYSGRAPETYEQYF. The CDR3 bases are TGTGCCAGCAGTTACAGCGGGAGGGCCCCAGAGACCTACGAGCAGTACTTC.